This TCR beta chain came from a study of Graves' ophthalmopathy and Graves' hyperthyroidism. Study context: Ophthalmopathy absent within 18 months of follow-up marked hyperthyroidism as stable. General observations from the study: Most expanded thyroid clonotypes above 0.001 frequency also appeared in blood.

Diagnosis was based on clinical symptoms, serum thyroxine, TRAb, thyroid ultrasound and orbital computed tomography. RNA transcripts provided the template for amplifying TCR beta CDR3 regions. HTBI primers were used in a first-round RT-PCR, which preceded a second-round multiplex PCR. TCRdb reprocessed the multiplex PCR reads with MiXCR, giving one entry per CDR3 protein. The sample has around 1.1 million distinct CDR3 sequences; 36% are singletons. This clonotype came up many times. Its antigen is currently unknown. V dropped 4 bases and J dropped 6 bases, with 13 bases sitting between them. The length of the CDR3 is 14 residues. CDR1 and CDR2 (germline): ENHRY, SYGVKD.

The receptor was derived from an adult man with Graves' hyperthyroidism. This chain uses TRBV10-3 with TRBJ1-5; possibly TRBD1 for D (5 bases). Sequenced input: peripheral blood or thyroid tissue (not recorded which). In DNA, the CDR3 is TGTGCCATCAGTGCGGAACGGGGACGTCAGCCCCAGCATTTT. Its translation is CAISAERGRQPQHF.